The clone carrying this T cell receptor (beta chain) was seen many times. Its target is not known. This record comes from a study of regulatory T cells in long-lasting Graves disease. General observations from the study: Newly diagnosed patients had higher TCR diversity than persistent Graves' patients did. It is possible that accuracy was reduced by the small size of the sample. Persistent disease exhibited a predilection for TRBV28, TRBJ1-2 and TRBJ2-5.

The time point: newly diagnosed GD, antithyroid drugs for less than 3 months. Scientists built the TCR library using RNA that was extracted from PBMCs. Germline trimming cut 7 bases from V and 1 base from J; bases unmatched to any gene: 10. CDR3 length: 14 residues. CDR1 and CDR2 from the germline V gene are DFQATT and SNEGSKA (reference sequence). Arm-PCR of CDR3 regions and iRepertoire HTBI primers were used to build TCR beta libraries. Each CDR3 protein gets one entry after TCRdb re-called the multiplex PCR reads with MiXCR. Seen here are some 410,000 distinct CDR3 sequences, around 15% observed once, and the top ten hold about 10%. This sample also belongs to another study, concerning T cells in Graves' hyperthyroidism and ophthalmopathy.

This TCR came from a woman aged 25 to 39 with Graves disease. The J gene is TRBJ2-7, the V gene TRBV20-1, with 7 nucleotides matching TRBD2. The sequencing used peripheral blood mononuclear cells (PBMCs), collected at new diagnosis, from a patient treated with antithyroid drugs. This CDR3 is CSVPGGAGSYEQYF. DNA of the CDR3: TGCAGTGTTCCAGGTGGAGCGGGGTCCTACGAGCAGTACTTC.